A single T cell receptor (beta chain) is shown here with its context. TCRdb reanalyzed the 5' RACE reads, giving one entry per CDR3 protein sequence and no DNA. The table for this sample gives roughly 430,000 distinct CDR3 sequences. The CDR3 has 14 residues. The sample belongs to a study of T cells expressing NK-cell markers. Sequencing used blood T cells: a sorted CD56 or NKG2C T cell subset, CD4+ or CD8+ T cells, or bulk PBMC T cells (not recorded which). This receptor was obtained from a woman aged 18-69 years in good health. The chain joins TRBV12-3 or TRBV12-4 to TRBJ1-1; TCRdb's D call of TRBD1 is untestable without DNA. The chain's CDR3 is CASRETGMNTEAFF.